This T cell receptor (beta chain) originates from a study of T cell responses to AZD1222 COVID-19 vaccine. Study-wide findings and caveats: Rises in breadth and depth of Spike-specific TCRs came after two AZD1222 doses. In the spike-specific TCR repertoire, nearly half reportedly target unmutated variant regions. Baseline serostatus was positive in only six AZD1222 recipients.

CDR1 and CDR2 (germline): SGHVS, FNYEAQ. This CDR3 is built from 11 residues. Trimming took 2 bases from V and 8 from J, leaving 3 bases between them. Sequenced by immunoSEQ multiplex PCR; TCRdb stores in-frame clones only, minus some. The table shows 100,000 to 150,000 clones, with over 80% occurring only once. Second-dose timings of about 4 or about 12 weeks were pooled. With regard to this clone: Its specificity is unknown.

The source was peripheral blood, collected 28 days after the second AZD1222 dose. This chain uses TRBV7-6 with TRBJ1-4; D not resolved. The sequence came from an adult who received the AZD1222 COVID-19 vaccine. The CDR3 region has the DNA TGTGCCAGCAGCTTATCCGAAAAACTGTTTTTT. Encoded protein: CASSLSEKLFF.